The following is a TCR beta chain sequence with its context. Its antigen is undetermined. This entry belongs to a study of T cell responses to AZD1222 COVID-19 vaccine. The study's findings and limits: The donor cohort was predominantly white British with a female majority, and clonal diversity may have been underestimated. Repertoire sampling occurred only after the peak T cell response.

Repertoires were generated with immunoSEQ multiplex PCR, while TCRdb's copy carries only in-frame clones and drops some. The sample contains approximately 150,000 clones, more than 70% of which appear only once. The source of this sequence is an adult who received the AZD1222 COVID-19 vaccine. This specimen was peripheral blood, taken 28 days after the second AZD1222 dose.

The CDR3: CASGFLETQYF. The CDR3 nucleotides are TGTGCTAGTGGTTTTTTAGAGACCCAGTACTTC. The chain is built from TRBV12-5 and TRBJ2-5; D unresolved. The CDR3 runs 11 residues. Germline CDR1 reads LGHNT; CDR2 reads FRNRAP. The V and J ends lost 3 bases and 4 bases respectively, with 3 bases between them.